This T cell receptor beta chain is drawn from a study of blood T cell repertoires in COVID-19. This clone was seen a handful of times. J lost 4 bases, V lost 5 bases, and 22 bases had no gene match. The CDR3 contains 20 residues. The V gene's germline CDR1 is SGHVS and CDR2 FQNEAQ. Some clones are missing from TCRdb's copy, which holds only in-frame ones; the method was immunoSEQ multiplex PCR. This table holds about 80,000 clones, 85% found once. This sequence originates from an elderly man with active or convalescent COVID-19. The chain joins TRBV7-8 to TRBJ2-1, with 8 bases that match TRBD1. Source material: peripheral blood. Written as DNA, the CDR3 is TGTGCCAGCAGCCTCCACACCCAGACAGGGGTCTCCCAAATTTACAATGAGCAGTTCTTC. This gives the protein CASSLHTQTGVSQIYNEQFF.